The 8 T cell receptor beta chains in this list originate from one sample, sequenced in a study of spatial heterogeneity in lung cancer. TCRdb reprocessed the 5' RACE reads with MiXCR, giving one entry per CDR3 protein. The data show approximately 21,000 distinct CDR3 sequences, roughly 3% seen once. The time point is: sample taken at primary tumor resection. This sample comprised PBMCs, obtained at surgery. These receptors all stem from a female donor with early-stage non-small cell lung cancer.

This clonotype has ten or more counts. The chain recombines TRBV20-1 with TRBJ1-6, with D maybe TRBD1 (5 bases). Trimming removed 3 bases at V and 14 bases at J, with 20 bases between. Germline V lookup: CDR1 DFQATT, CDR2 SNEGSKA (reference sequence). This CDR3 region has 14 residues. Here the CDR3 reads CSARGWESGLTLHF. CDR3 DNA sequence: TGCAGTGCTAGGGGGTGGGAGTCGGGGCTCACCCTCCACTTT.

This clonotype was seen ten or more times. The J gene is TRBJ2-7, the V gene TRBV19; 9 positions agree with TRBD2. CDR3 size: 14 residues. V lost 5 bases to trimming and J lost 4 bases; unmatched junction nucleotides: 6. Per the germline V gene, CDR1 is LNHDA and CDR2 is SQIVND (reference sequence). DNA of the CDR3: TGTGCCAGTAGTCTGACTAGCGGAACATACGAGCAGTACTTC. Residues: CASSLTSGTYEQYF.

This clonotype has at least ten counts. The J gene is TRBJ1-2, the V gene TRBV3-1, with a tentative D call TRBD1 (6 bases). The germline CDR1 and CDR2 sequences are LGHDT and YNNKEL (reference sequence). The V and J ends lost 0 bases and 2 bases respectively, with 16 bases between them. This CDR3 comprises 17 residues. CDR3 coding DNA: TGTGCCAGCAGCCAAGAATGGCGAGGGGGACACAACTATGGCTACACCTTC. It yields the protein CASSQEWRGGHNYGYTF. The full variable domain, rest sourced from reference TRBV3-1 and TRBJ1-2, is DTAVSQTPKYLVTQMGNDKSIKCEQNLGHDTMYWYKQDSKKFLKIMFSYNNKELIINETVPNRFSPKSPDKAHLNLHINSLELGDSAVYFCASSQEWRGGHNYGYTFGSGTRLTVV.

Ten or more counts support this clonotype. This sequence joins TRBV25-1 and TRBJ2-2; D uncertain. V was clipped by 0 bases and J by 1 base, with 12 bases between them. The CDR3 runs 17 residues. Per the germline V gene, CDR1 is MGHDK and CDR2 is SYGVNS. CDR3 in amino acids: CASSEYEVLRNTGELFF. The CDR3 DNA reads as TGTGCCAGCAGTGAATACGAGGTTCTAAGGAACACCGGGGAGCTGTTTTTT.

This clonotype was detected ten times or more. The V call is TRBV30, the J call TRBJ1-5; D gene ambiguous. The CDR3 is 13 residues long. Germline V lookup: CDR1 GTSNPN, CDR2 SVGIG (reference sequence). V was trimmed by 1 base and J by 5 bases, leaving 9 bases between them. CDR3: CAWSGRRDQPQHF. Written as DNA, the CDR3 is TGTGCCTGGAGTGGTAGGAGGGATCAGCCCCAGCATTTT.

This clonotype was counted ten times or more. The V gene is TRBV25-1, the J gene TRBJ2-7; 10 nucleotides align to TRBD2. V shed 1 base and J 4 bases; nucleotides not matched to a gene: 7. Germline-derived CDR1 and CDR2 are MGHDK and SYGVNS. The CDR3 contains 16 residues. The CDR3 region has the DNA TGTGCCAGCAGTGAATCGAGCGGGAGGGCCGTTTACGAGCAGTACTTC. Protein sequence: CASSESSGRAVYEQYF.

This clonotype appeared many times. The chain is built from TRBV18 and TRBJ1-1, with D tentatively TRBD1 (6 bases). Germline V lookup: CDR1 KGHSH, CDR2 LQKENI. The CDR3 consists of 12 residues. V was shortened by 2 bases and J by 11 bases, with 12 bases between the two germline ends. CDR3 residues: CASSPGGPLAFF. The CDR3 DNA reads TGTGCCAGCTCACCAGGGGGGCCTCTGGCTTTCTTT.

This clonotype was seen many times. This chain uses TRBV29-1 with TRBJ1-2, with D perhaps matching TRBD1 (5 bases). Germline CDR1 is SQVTM and CDR2 is ANQGSEA. The CDR3 has 14 residues. The V end was cut by 6 bases, the J end by 1 base, with 15 bases between. CDR3 in DNA: TGCAGCGTGGCCGGGGTCAGGGTTAACTATGGCTACACCTTC. Translation gives CSVAGVRVNYGYTF.